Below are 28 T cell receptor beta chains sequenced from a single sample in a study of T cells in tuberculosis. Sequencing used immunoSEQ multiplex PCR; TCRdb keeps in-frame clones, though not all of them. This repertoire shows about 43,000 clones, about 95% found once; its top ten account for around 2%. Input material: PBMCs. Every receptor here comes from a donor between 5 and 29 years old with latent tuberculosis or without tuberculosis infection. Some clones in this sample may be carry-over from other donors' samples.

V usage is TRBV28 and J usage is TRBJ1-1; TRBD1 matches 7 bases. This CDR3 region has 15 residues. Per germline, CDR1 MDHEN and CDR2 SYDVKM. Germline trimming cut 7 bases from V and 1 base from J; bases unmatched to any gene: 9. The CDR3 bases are TGTGCCAGCACCGGCGGGGGGACAGCGAACACTGAAGCTTTCTTT. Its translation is CASTGGGTANTEAFF. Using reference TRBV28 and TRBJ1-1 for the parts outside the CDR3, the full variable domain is DVKVTQSSRYLVKRTGEKVFLECVQDMDHENMFWYRQDPGLGLRLIYFSYDVKMKEKGDIPEGYSVSREKKERFSLILESASTNQTSMYLCASTGGGTANTEAFFGQGTRLTVV.

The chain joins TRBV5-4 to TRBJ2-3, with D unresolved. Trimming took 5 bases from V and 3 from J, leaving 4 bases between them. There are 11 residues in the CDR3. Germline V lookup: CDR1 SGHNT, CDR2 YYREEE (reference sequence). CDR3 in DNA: TGTGCCAGCAGTCTGACAGATACGCAGTATTTT. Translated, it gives CASSLTDTQYF.

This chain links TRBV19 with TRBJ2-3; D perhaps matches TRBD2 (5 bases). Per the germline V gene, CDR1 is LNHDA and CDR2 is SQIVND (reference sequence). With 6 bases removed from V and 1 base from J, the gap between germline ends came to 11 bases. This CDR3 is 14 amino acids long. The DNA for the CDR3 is TGTGCCAGTAGCGCGGGCGTACGCACAGATACGCAGTATTTT. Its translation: CASSAGVRTDTQYF.

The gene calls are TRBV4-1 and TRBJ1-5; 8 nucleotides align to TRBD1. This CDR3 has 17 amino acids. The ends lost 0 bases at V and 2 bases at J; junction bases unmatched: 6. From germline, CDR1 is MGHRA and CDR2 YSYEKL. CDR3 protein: CASSQDRGLGRNQPQHF. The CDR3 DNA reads TGCGCCAGCAGCCAAGACAGGGGGCTTGGGCGCAATCAGCCCCAGCATTTT.

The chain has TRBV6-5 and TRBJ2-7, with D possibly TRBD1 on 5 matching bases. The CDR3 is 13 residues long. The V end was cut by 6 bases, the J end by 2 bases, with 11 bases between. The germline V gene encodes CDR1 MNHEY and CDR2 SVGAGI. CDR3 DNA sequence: TGTGCCAGCAGCATCGACAGAGCCTACGAGCAGTACTTC. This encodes CASSIDRAYEQYF.

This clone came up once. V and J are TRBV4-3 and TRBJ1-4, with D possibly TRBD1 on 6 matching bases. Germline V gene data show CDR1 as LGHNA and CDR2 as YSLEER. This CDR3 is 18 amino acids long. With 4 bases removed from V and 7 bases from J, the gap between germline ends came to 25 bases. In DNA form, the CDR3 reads TGCGCCAGCAGCCCCGGTAGGGGGGAGGGGGTTTTGGCTGAAAAACTGTTTTTT. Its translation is CASSPGRGEGVLAEKLFF.

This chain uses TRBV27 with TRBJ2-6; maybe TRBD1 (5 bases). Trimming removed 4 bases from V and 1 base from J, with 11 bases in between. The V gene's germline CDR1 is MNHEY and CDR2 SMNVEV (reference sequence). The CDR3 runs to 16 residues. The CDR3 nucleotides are TGTGCCAGCAGTTATATATACAGGTCTGGGGCCAACGTCCTGACTTTC. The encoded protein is CASSYIYRSGANVLTF.

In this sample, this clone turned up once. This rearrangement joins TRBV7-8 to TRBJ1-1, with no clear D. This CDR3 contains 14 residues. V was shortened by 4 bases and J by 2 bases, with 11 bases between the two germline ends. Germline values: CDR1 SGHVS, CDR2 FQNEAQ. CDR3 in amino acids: CASSSSSLNTEAFF. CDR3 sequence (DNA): TGTGCCAGCAGCTCCTCTAGCCTAAACACTGAAGCTTTCTTT.

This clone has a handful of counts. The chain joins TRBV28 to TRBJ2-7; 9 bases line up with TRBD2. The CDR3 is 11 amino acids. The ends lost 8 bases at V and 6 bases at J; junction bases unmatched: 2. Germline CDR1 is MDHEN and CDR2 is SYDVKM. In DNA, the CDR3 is TGTGCCAGCCAGCGGGGGGTCGAGCAGTACTTC. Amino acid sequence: CASQRGVEQYF.

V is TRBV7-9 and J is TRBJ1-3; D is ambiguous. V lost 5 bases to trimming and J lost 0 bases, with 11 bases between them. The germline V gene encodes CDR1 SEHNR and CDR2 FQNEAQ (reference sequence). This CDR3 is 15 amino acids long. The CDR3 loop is CASSGPRFSGNTIYF. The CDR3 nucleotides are TGTGCCAGCAGCGGCCCACGATTCTCTGGAAACACCATATATTTT.

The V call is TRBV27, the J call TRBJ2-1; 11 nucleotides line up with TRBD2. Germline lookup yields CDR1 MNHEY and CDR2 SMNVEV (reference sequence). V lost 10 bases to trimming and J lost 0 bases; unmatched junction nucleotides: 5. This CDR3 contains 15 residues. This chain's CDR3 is CATGTSGSSYNEQFF. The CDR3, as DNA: TGTGCCACGGGGACTAGCGGAAGCTCCTACAATGAGCAGTTCTTC.

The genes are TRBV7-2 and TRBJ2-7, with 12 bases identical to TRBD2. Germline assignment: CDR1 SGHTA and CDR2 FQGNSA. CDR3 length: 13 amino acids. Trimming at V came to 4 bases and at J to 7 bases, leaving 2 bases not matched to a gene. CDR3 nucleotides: TGTGCCAGCAGCTCACTAGCGGGAGGAGAGCAGTACTTC. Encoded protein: CASSSLAGGEQYF.

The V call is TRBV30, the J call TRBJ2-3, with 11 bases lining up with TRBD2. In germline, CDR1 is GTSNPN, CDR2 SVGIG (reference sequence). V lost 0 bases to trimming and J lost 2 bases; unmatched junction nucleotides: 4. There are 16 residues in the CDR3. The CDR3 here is CAWSVLAGANTDTQYF. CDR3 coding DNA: TGTGCCTGGAGTGTACTAGCGGGAGCCAACACAGATACGCAGTATTTT. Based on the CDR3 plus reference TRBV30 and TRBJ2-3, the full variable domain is SQTIHQWPATLVQPVGSPLSLECTVEGTSNPNLYWYRQAAGRGLQLLFYSVGIGQISSEVPQNLSASRPQDRQFILSSKKLLLSDSGFYLCAWSVLAGANTDTQYFGPGTRLTVL.

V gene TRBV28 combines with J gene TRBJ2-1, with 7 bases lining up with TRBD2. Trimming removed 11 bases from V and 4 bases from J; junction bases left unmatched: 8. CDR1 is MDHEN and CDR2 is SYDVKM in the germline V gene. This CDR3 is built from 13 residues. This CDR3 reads CASRGSGYNEQFF. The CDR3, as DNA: TGTGCCTCGCGCGGGAGCGGTTACAATGAGCAGTTCTTC.

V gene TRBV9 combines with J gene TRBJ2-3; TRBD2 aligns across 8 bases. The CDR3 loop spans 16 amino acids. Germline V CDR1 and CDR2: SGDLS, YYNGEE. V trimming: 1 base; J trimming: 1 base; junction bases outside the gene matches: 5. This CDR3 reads CASSVHPAGGTDTQYF. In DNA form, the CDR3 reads TGTGCCAGCAGCGTACATCCAGCGGGGGGCACAGATACGCAGTATTTT.

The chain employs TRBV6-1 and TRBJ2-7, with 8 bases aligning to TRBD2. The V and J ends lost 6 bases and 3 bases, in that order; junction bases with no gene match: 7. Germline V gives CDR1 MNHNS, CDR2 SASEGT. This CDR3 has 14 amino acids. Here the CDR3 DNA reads TGTGCCAGCAGCGCCTCGACTAGCGTCTACGAGCAGTACTTC. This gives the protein CASSASTSVYEQYF.

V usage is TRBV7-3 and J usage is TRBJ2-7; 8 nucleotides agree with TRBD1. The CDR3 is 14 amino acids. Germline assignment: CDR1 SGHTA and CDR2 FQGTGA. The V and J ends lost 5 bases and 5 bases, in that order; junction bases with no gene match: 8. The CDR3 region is CASSTRGREDEQYF. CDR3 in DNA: TGTGCCAGCAGCACCAGGGGGCGCGAGGACGAGCAGTACTTC.

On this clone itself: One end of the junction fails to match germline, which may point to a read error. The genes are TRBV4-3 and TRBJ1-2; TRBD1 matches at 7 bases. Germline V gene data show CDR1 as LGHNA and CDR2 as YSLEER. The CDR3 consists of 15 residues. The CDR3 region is CASSEEQGTNYGYTF. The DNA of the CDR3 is TGCGCCAGCAGCGAAGAACAGGGGACTAACTATGGCTACACCTTC.

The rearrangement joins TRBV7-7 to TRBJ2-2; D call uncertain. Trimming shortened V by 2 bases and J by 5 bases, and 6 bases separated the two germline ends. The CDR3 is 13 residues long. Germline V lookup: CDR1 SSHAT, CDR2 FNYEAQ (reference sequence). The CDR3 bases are TGTGCCAGCAGCTTAACCCGGACCGGGGAGCTGTTTTTT. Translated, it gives CASSLTRTGELFF. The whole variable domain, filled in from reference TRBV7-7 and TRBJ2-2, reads GAGVSQSPRYKVTKRGQDVTLRCDPISSHATLYWYQQALGQGPEFLTYFNYEAQPDKSGLPSDRFSAERPEGSISTLTIQRTEQRDSAMYRCASSLTRTGELFFGEGSRLTVL.

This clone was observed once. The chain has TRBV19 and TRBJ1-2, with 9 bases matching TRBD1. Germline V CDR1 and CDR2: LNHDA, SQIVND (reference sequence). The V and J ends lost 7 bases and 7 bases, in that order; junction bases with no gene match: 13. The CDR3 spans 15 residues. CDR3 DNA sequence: TGTGCCAGTAATTCTGGGACAGGGATCGTAGGTGGCTACACCTTC. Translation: CASNSGTGIVGGYTF.

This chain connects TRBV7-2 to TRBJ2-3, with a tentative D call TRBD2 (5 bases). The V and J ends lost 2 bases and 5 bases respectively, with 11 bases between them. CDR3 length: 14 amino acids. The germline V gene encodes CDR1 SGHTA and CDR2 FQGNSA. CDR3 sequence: CASSLSGRRDTQYF. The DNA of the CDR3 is TGTGCCAGCAGCTTAAGCGGACGCCGAGATACGCAGTATTTT.

The DNA of the CDR3 is TGTGCCAGCAGTTCGACCGACAGTGGGGAGACCCAGTACTTC. Amino acids: CASSSTDSGETQYF. The rearrangement uses TRBV5-6 and TRBJ2-5, with D possibly matching TRBD1 (5 bases). Trimming removed 5 bases from V and 5 bases from J, with 16 bases in between. The CDR3 contains 14 residues. From germline, CDR1 is SGHDT and CDR2 YYEEEE.

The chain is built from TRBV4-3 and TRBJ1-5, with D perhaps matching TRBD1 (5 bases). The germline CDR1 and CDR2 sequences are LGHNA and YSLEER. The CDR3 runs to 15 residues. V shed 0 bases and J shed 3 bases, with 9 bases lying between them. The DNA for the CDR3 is TGCGCCAGCAGCCAAGAGGACAAAAACAATCAGCCCCAGCATTTT. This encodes CASSQEDKNNQPQHF.

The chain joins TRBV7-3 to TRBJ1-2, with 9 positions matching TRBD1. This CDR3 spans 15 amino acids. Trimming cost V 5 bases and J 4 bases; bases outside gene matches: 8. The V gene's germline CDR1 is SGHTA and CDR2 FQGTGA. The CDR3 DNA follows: TGTGCCAGCAGCACCCAGGGACAGGGAATCTATGGCTACACCTTC. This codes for CASSTQGQGIYGYTF.

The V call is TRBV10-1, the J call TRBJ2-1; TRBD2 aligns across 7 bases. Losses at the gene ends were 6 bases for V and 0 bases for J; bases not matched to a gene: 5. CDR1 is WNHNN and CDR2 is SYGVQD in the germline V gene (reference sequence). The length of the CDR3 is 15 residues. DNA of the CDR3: TGCGCCAGCAGCTCTAGCGGAGGCTCCTACAATGAGCAGTTCTTC. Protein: CASSSSGGSYNEQFF.

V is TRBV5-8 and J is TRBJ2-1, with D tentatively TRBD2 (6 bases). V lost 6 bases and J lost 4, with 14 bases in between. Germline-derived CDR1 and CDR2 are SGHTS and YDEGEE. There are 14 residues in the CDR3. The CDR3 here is CASTLAPPYNEQFF. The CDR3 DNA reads TGTGCCAGCACCCTAGCGCCGCCTTACAATGAGCAGTTCTTC.

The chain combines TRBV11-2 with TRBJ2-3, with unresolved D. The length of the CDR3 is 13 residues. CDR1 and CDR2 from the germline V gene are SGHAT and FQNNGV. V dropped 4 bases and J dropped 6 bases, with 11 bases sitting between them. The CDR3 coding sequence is TGTGCCAGCAGCTCCCCCTTCGGGGATACGCAGTATTTT. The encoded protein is CASSSPFGDTQYF.

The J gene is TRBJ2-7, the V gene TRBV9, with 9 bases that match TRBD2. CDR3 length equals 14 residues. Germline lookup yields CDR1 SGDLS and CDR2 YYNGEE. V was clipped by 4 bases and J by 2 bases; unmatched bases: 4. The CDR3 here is CASSLTSGPYEQYF. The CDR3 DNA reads TGTGCCAGCAGCTTGACTAGCGGCCCCTACGAGCAGTACTTC.